This TCR beta chain was captured by sequencing in a study of T cells after yellow fever vaccination. Only one count was recorded for this clonotype. Its antigen remains unknown. Study observations and caveats: Abundant clonotypes (contaminants from the bulk population) could be present in FACS-sorted repertoires. Clones from primary vaccination mostly reappeared after the booster (around 97% CD4, around 90% CD8).

A single record per CDR3 protein comes from TCRdb applying MiXCR to the 5' RACE reads. Of 500,000 to 650,000 distinct CDR3 sequences listed, 17% are singletons. The CDR3 loop spans 16 amino acids. V shed 2 bases and J shed 0 bases, with 12 bases lying between them. Germline lookup yields CDR1 SGHDT and CDR2 YYEEEE. This sample comprised PBMCs, obtained more than 4 days after the first yellow fever vaccination. The sequence came from a man aged 18 to 29 who received the YFV17D yellow fever vaccine. The chain carries TRBV5-6 and TRBJ2-1, with D possibly being TRBD2 (5 bases). CDR3 sequence (DNA): TGTGCCAGCAGCTTTTCTAGCACCTTCTCCTACAATGAGCAGTTCTTC. Protein: CASSFSSTFSYNEQFF.